The 20 T cell receptor beta chains below were found in one sample sequenced in a study of liver allograft versus peripheral blood T cells (dated by TCRdb to the early 2020s). Looking at the study overall: The study compared the T cell receptor repertoires present in transplanted livers with the repertoires present in the peripheral blood of liver transplant recipients.

Sequencing instrument: Illumina MiSeq. Starting from the raw public reads, TCRdb applied fastp trimming at Q25, assembled clones with MiXCR and retained in-frame beta chains. Each CDR3 protein gets just one entry, which takes the most common genes and DNA from the rows behind it. The sample includes about 9,200 distinct CDR3 sequences, with 15% to 20% observed a single time. The ten most abundant clones make up 1.5% to 2% of the sample. These receptor sequences come from a human patient who had a liver transplant. In transplant recipients, some T cells may be of donor rather than host origin.

The chain combines TRBV20-1 with TRBJ2-5; TRBD2 is a possible D gene (5 bases). The V end was cut by 3 bases, the J end by 7 bases, with 12 bases between. The CDR3 covers 12 residues. The V gene's germline CDR1 is DFQATT and CDR2 SNEGSKA (reference sequence). CDR3 sequence (DNA): TGCAGTGCTAGTGCCCAGGACTTGACCCAGTACTTC. Translating gives CSASAQDLTQYF.

By its share, this clonotype is medium-sized. The genes are TRBV28 and TRBJ2-1; D might be TRBD1 or TRBD2, each matching 6 bases. From germline, CDR1 is MDHEN and CDR2 SYDVKM. Trimming removed 6 bases at V and 4 bases at J, with 13 bases between. This CDR3 has 14 residues. CDR3 amino acids: CASSRGTLYNEQFF. In nucleotides, the CDR3 is TGTGCCAGCAGCCGCGGGACACTTTACAATGAGCAGTTCTTC.

Turning to this clonotype: Germline and junction disagree at one end, which may indicate a read error. The chain is built from TRBV6-1 and TRBJ1-4; D remains unclear. Germline V gene lookup returns CDR1 MNHNS and CDR2 SASEGT. The CDR3 runs to 10 residues. For the CDR3, the DNA is TGTGCCAGCAGTGAAGGTCGACCGGTTTTT. Encoded protein: CASSEGRPVF.

This clonotype is medium-sized within its sample. J is TRBJ2-7 and V is TRBV6-6; D possibly uses TRBD1 or TRBD2 (5 bases each). Germline V lookup: CDR1 MNHNY, CDR2 SVGAGI (reference sequence). The CDR3 consists of 16 residues. V shed 6 bases and J shed 3 bases, with 21 bases lying between them. The CDR3: CASRPDSGAEGYEQYF. DNA of the CDR3: TGTGCCAGCAGACCAGACTCCGGGGCTGAGGGCTACGAGCAGTACTTC.

The chain uses TRBV2 and TRBJ1-4, with 7 bases lining up with TRBD1. The CDR3 has 13 residues. With V trimmed by 7 bases and J by 8 bases, 7 bases remained unmatched. Per the germline V gene, CDR1 is SNHLY and CDR2 is FYNNEI. The CDR3 here is CASTGTEGEKLFF. The CDR3 nucleotides read TGTGCCAGCACCGGGACAGAGGGAGAAAAACTGTTTTTT.

By share, this clonotype ranks as medium-sized. V and J are TRBV6-1 and TRBJ1-5; D is perhaps TRBD1 (6 bases). Per the germline V gene, CDR1 is MNHNS and CDR2 is SASEGT. Between the trimmed V and J ends, which lost 2 bases and 6 bases, there was a span of 14 bases. The CDR3 is made up of 15 amino acids. CDR3 coding DNA: TGTGCCAGCAGTGAAATCAGGGGTACGAGTCAGCCCCAGCATTTT. It specifies CASSEIRGTSQPQHF.

This clonotype is judged medium-sized. The V and J genes are TRBV6-5 and TRBJ1-1, with a weak D call TRBD1 (5 bases). Germline-derived CDR1 and CDR2 are MNHEY and SVGAGI. Between the trimmed V and J ends, which lost 2 bases and 3 bases, there was a span of 13 bases. CDR3 length: 15 amino acids. In DNA, the CDR3 is TGTGCCAGCAGTTACCGGCAGGCGGGGGACACTGAAGCTTTCTTT. Amino acid sequence: CASSYRQAGDTEAFF.

The chain couples TRBV5-4 to TRBJ1-5, with D possibly being TRBD1 (5 bases). The CDR3 is 15 residues long. Trimming took off 1 base at V and 7 bases at J, with 15 bases between the two ends. Germline V lookup: CDR1 SGHNT, CDR2 YYREEE (reference sequence). CDR3 region: CASSLKGERDQPQHF. DNA of the CDR3: TGTGCCAGCAGCTTGAAAGGGGAGAGGGACCAGCCCCAGCATTTT.

The chain employs TRBV7-9 and TRBJ2-6; D remains ambiguous. The germline V and J ends were trimmed by 5 bases and 0 bases, with 11 bases remaining between them. Germline CDR1 SEHNR, CDR2 FQNEAQ (reference sequence). CDR3 length equals 16 residues. The CDR3 reads CASSGVAASGANVLTF. CDR3 sequence (DNA): TGTGCCAGCAGCGGGGTAGCTGCCTCTGGGGCCAACGTCCTGACTTTC.

This clonotype has only a few counts. The V gene is TRBV30, the J gene TRBJ1-1; D not resolved. The CDR3 has 13 residues. V gave up 0 bases and J gave up 0 bases, with 5 bases separating them. From germline, CDR1 is GTSNPN and CDR2 SVGIG (reference sequence). CDR3 sequence (DNA): TGTGCCTGGAGTGTAAATATGAACACTGAAGCTTTCTTT. As protein: CAWSVNMNTEAFF. The full variable domain, with the rest looked up from reference TRBV30 and TRBJ1-1, is SQTIHQWPATLVQPVGSPLSLECTVEGTSNPNLYWYRQAAGRGLQLLFYSVGIGQISSEVPQNLSASRPQDRQFILSSKKLLLSDSGFYLCAWSVNMNTEAFFGQGTRLTVV.

By share, this clonotype counts as medium-sized. This chain uses TRBV6-6 with TRBJ2-3; possible D gene TRBD1, 5 bases. CDR3 size: 13 residues. Germline V gene data show CDR1 as MNHNY and CDR2 as SVGAGI (reference sequence). Deletions cut 11 bases from V and 1 base from J, with 13 bases between. CDR3 in amino acids: CAVGVDGTDTQYF. As DNA, the CDR3 is TGTGCCGTAGGGGTTGACGGCACAGATACGCAGTATTTT.

This clonotype showed up just a few times. This sequence joins TRBV19 and TRBJ2-5, with 7 bases aligning to TRBD1. There are 12 residues in the CDR3. The germline gives CDR1 LNHDA, CDR2 SQIVND (reference sequence). The junction had 3 bases not matched to a gene; V was cut back by 10 bases and J by 1 base. DNA of the CDR3: TGTGCCACGGGACAGCCCCAAGAGACCCAGTACTTC. This gives the protein CATGQPQETQYF. The entire variable domain, with the rest obtained from reference TRBV19 and TRBJ2-5, is as follows: DGGITQSPKYLFRKEGQNVTLSCEQNLNHDAMYWYRQDPGQGLRLIYYSQIVNDFQKGDIAEGYSVSREKKESFPLTVTSAQKNPTAFYLCATGQPQETQYFGPGTRLLVL.

For this clonotype: This may be a read error: a much more frequent sequence differs by one nucleotide. The chain links TRBV6-1 to TRBJ2-5; maybe TRBD2 (6 bases). This CDR3 is 12 amino acids long. The germline V gene has CDR1 MNHNS and CDR2 SASEGT. Trimming took off 6 bases at V and 5 bases at J, with 10 bases between the two ends. CDR3 coding DNA: TGTGCCAGCAGGGGGGGACCGGAGACCCAGTACTTC. This gives the protein CASRGGPETQYF.

In the case of this clonotype: One junction end does not reproduce the germline sequence, and a read error may be involved. The chain joins TRBV6-1 to TRBJ2-7, with TRBD2 matching over 10 bases. The germline CDR1 and CDR2 sequences are MNHNS and SASEGT. The CDR3 sequence is 15 residues long. The CDR3 nucleotides read TGTGCCAGCAGTGAACCTAGCGGGGGCTCCTACGAGCATTACTTC. Its translation: CASSEPSGGSYEHYF.

Relative to its sample, this clonotype is medium-sized. This chain joins TRBV19 and TRBJ1-1, with D possibly TRBD1 on 6 matching bases. Germline assignment: CDR1 LNHDA and CDR2 SQIVND (reference sequence). Between the trimmed V and J ends, which lost 7 bases and 4 bases, there was a span of 16 bases. The CDR3 loop spans 14 amino acids. The CDR3, as DNA: TGTGCCAGTATCGCCCGGGGGGCGGGCACTGAAGCTTTCTTT. Translated: CASIARGAGTEAFF. The whole variable domain, filled in from reference TRBV19 and TRBJ1-1, reads DGGITQSPKYLFRKEGQNVTLSCEQNLNHDAMYWYRQDPGQGLRLIYYSQIVNDFQKGDIAEGYSVSREKKESFPLTVTSAQKNPTAFYLCASIARGAGTEAFFGQGTRLTVV.

This clonotype was seen a few times. The V gene is TRBV11-2, the J gene TRBJ1-2, with 9 bases aligning to TRBD1. Germline V gene data show CDR1 as SGHAT and CDR2 as FQNNGV. This CDR3 is 17 amino acids long. Trimming removed 3 bases from V and 7 bases from J; junction bases left unmatched: 15. The CDR3: CASSLLYSGTGLSGYTF. As DNA, the CDR3 is TGTGCCAGCAGCTTGTTATATTCCGGGACAGGGTTGAGTGGCTACACCTTC.

V is TRBV27 and J is TRBJ2-7, with 8 bases matching TRBD1. The CDR3 extends over 17 amino acids. CDR1 is MNHEY, CDR2 SMNVEV, per germline (reference sequence). V was clipped by 2 bases and J by 8 bases; unmatched bases: 17. The CDR3 sequence: CASSLIGGGQGGYKQYF. CDR3 in DNA: TGTGCCAGCAGTTTAATAGGGGGAGGACAGGGCGGGTACAAGCAGTACTTC.

This clonotype is termed medium-sized (0.01 to 0.1%). The genes are TRBV19 and TRBJ1-6, with TRBD1 matching over 11 bases. J lost 9 bases, V lost 5 bases, and 6 bases had no gene match. CDR3 length: 15 residues. Germline values: CDR1 LNHDA, CDR2 SQIVND (reference sequence). CDR3 DNA: TGTGCCAGTAGTGTGGGACAGGGGGGAAGTTCACCCCTCCACTTT. This encodes CASSVGQGGSSPLHF.

There are a few counts of this clonotype. The rearrangement links TRBV11-2 to TRBJ1-1; possible D gene TRBD1, 6 bases. CDR3 length: 16 amino acids. The V and J ends lost 0 bases and 2 bases respectively, with 13 bases between them. The germline V gene has CDR1 SGHAT and CDR2 FQNNGV. Here the CDR3 reads CASSLEWGQTNTEAFF. The CDR3 DNA is TGTGCCAGCAGCTTAGAATGGGGGCAGACAAACACTGAAGCTTTCTTT.

CDR3 loop: CASSPASGRGYEQYF. The CDR3, as DNA: TGTGCCAGCAGCCCAGCTAGCGGGAGGGGCTACGAGCAGTACTTC. The genes are TRBV14 and TRBJ2-7; 12 bases are a match to TRBD2. Trimming took 4 bases from V and 3 from J; bases not matched to a gene: 4. This CDR3 has 15 amino acids. The V gene's germline CDR1 is SGHDN and CDR2 FVKESK.